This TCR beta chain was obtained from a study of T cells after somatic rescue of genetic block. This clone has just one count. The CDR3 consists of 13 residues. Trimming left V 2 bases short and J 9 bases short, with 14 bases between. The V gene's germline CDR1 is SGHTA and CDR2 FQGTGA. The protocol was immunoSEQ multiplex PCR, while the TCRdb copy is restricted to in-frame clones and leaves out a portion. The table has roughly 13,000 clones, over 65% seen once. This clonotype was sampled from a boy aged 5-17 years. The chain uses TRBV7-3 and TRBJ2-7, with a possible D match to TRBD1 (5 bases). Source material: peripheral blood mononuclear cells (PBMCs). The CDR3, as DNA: TGTGCCAGCAGCTTAGACGCAGGGAAGCGGCAGTACTTC. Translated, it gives CASSLDAGKRQYF. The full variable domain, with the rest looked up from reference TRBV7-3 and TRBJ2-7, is GAGVSQTPSNKVTEKGKYVELRCDPISGHTALYWYRQSLGQGPEFLIYFQGTGAADDSGLPNDRFFAVRPEGSVSTLKIQRTERGDSAVYLCASSLDAGKRQYFGPGTRLTVT.